This is a list of T cell receptor beta chains from one sample in a study of spatial heterogeneity in lung cancer. TCRdb fed the 5' RACE reads into MiXCR, producing one record per CDR3 protein. The table includes 1,500 to 2,000 distinct CDR3 sequences, roughly 24% detected once. Sequencing was performed on PBMCs, taken at surgery. The receptors derive from a male donor with early-stage non-small cell lung cancer. CDR3s include the opening cysteine and the closing phenylalanine or tryptophan. D genes are given only for firm matches. For some rows the clone size is stated as once, few or many, or as a class when expanded; others skip it.

CASSSDLDRVGGYTF	TGTGCCAGCAGCTCGGACCTGGACAGGGTGGGTGGCTACACCTTC	TRBD1	medium-sized	TRBV11-2	TRBJ1-2
CASSQSGQLGDTQYF	TGTGCCAGCAGCCAGTCAGGGCAGTTGGGAGATACGCAGTATTTT	-	-	TRBV5-4	TRBJ2-3
CASSQGQSYGYTF	TGCGCCAGCAGCCAGGGACAGTCTTATGGCTACACCTTC	TRBD1	-	TRBV5-1	TRBJ1-2
CASSARDSYTGELFF	TGTGCCAGCAGCGCAAGGGACAGCTACACCGGGGAGCTGTTTTTT	TRBD1	-	TRBV5-4	TRBJ2-2
CASRDSSSYNEQFF	TGTGCCAGCAGGGACTCCAGCTCCTACAATGAGCAGTTCTTC	-	medium-sized	TRBV6-1	TRBJ2-1
CASSEGGRDEQYF	TGTGCCAGCAGTGAAGGGGGCAGAGACGAGCAGTACTTC	-	-	TRBV25-1	TRBJ2-7
CASSPLGSYEQYF	TGTGCCAGCAGCCCGCTAGGCTCCTACGAGCAGTACTTC	-	few	TRBV7-9	TRBJ2-7
CASSRLAGSTDTQYF	TGTGCCAGCAGCCGACTAGCGGGTAGCACAGATACGCAGTATTTT	TRBD2	medium-sized	TRBV7-3	TRBJ2-3
CASSLTGLAGEDEQFF	TGTGCCAGCAGCTTAACCGGACTAGCGGGAGAGGATGAGCAGTTCTTC	TRBD2	-	TRBV7-9	TRBJ2-1
CASSKNQGSSYNEQFF	TGTGCCAGCAGCAAGAACCAGGGCAGCTCCTACAATGAGCAGTTCTTC	-	-	TRBV14	TRBJ2-1
CASSPTGQGETQYF	TGTGCCAGCAGCCCGACAGGGCAGGGGGAGACCCAGTACTTC	TRBD1	few	TRBV12-3/TRBV12-4	TRBJ2-5
CASSIVRGSEAFF	TGTGCCAGTAGTATAGTTAGGGGGAGTGAAGCTTTCTTT	-	medium-sized	TRBV19	TRBJ1-1
CSVTGEDPETQYF	TGCAGCGTTACGGGAGAGGATCCTGAGACCCAGTACTTC	-	many	TRBV29-1	TRBJ2-5
CSAQSSGSGRVIDEQYF	TGCAGTGCTCAAAGTTCGGGTAGCGGGAGGGTAATCGACGAGCAGTACTTC	TRBD2	medium-sized	TRBV20-1	TRBJ2-7
CASRRPKGVNTEAFF	TGTGCCTCAAGGAGACCTAAGGGAGTGAACACTGAAGCTTTCTTT	-	few	TRBV6-5	TRBJ1-1
CASSLESGANVLTF	TGCGCCAGCAGCTTGGAGTCCGGGGCCAACGTCCTGACTTTC	-	-	TRBV5-1	TRBJ2-6
CASSFGDYLNEQFF	TGTGCCAGCAGCTTTGGGGACTACCTCAATGAGCAGTTCTTC	TRBD2	-	TRBV11-1	TRBJ2-1
CASSWAVDRATYEQYF	TGTGCCAGCAGTTGGGCAGTAGACAGGGCTACCTACGAGCAGTACTTC	TRBD1	-	TRBV28	TRBJ2-7
CSPHTGGLNEQYF	TGCAGTCCACACACAGGGGGCTTGAACGAGCAGTACTTC	TRBD1	many	TRBV20-1	TRBJ2-7
CASSLGLVGDEQFF	TGTGCCAGCAGCTTAGGCCTCGTTGGGGATGAGCAGTTCTTC	-	few	TRBV13	TRBJ2-1
CAISESWVNGETQYF	TGTGCCATCAGTGAGTCGTGGGTTAATGGAGAGACCCAGTACTTC	-	-	TRBV10-3	TRBJ2-5
CASSVPVYSGANVLTF	TGTGCCAGTAGTGTGCCTGTATACTCTGGGGCCAACGTCCTGACTTTC	-	-	TRBV19	TRBJ2-6
CASSTIAGGDYEQYF	TGTGCCAGCAGTACCATAGCGGGGGGAGACTACGAGCAGTACTTC	TRBD2	medium-sized	TRBV28	TRBJ2-7
CASSFSGLAKNIQYF	TGTGCCAGCAGTTTTAGCGGGCTAGCCAAAAACATTCAGTACTTC	TRBD2	-	TRBV28	TRBJ2-4
CASSFEGDQPQHF	TGCGCCAGCAGCTTCGAGGGTGATCAGCCCCAGCATTTT	-	medium-sized	TRBV5-1	TRBJ1-5
CASSGKGYGYTF	TGTGCCAGCAGTGGAAAAGGCTATGGCTACACCTTC	-	few	TRBV6-1	TRBJ1-2
CASSPGHLRSYEQYF	TGTGCCAGCAGCCCCGGACACCTCAGAAGTTACGAGCAGTACTTC	-	-	TRBV3-1	TRBJ2-7
CASSQDRGRGQYF	TGCGCCAGCAGCCAAGATAGGGGGAGGGGGCAGTACTTC	-	-	TRBV4-3	TRBJ2-5
CASSQVGGGAVEQFF	TGTGCCAGCAGCCAAGTAGGCGGGGGGGCTGTTGAGCAGTTCTTC	TRBD2	-	TRBV14	TRBJ2-1
CASSVSPQDSSSYEQYF	TGTGCCAGCAGCGTGTCTCCACAGGACAGCAGCTCCTACGAGCAGTACTTC	-	many	TRBV9	TRBJ2-7
CASSFSRPGLAIWEQYF	TGTGCCAGCAGTTTCTCCCGGCCGGGACTAGCGATTTGGGAGCAGTACTTC	TRBD2	-	TRBV27	TRBJ2-7
CASSSGTSNEQFF	TGTGCCAGCAGCTCCGGGACTAGCAATGAGCAGTTCTTC	TRBD2	many	TRBV5-4	TRBJ2-1
CSARDRWGAKGYNEQFF	TGCAGTGCTAGAGATCGTTGGGGGGCCAAGGGGTACAATGAGCAGTTCTTC	-	few	TRBV20-1	TRBJ2-1